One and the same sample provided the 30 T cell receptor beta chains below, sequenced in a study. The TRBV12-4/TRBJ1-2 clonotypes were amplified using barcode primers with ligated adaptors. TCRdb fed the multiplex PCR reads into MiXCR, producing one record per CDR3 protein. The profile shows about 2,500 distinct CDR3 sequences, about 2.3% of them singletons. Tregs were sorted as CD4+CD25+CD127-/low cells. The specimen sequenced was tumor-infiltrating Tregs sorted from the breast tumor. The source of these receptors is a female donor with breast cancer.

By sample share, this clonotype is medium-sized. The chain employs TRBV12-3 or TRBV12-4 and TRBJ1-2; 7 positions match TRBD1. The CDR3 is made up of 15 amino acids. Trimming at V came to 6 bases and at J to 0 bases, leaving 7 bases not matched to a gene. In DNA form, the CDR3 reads TGTGCCAGCAGGCGCGGACAGGCTTCTAACTATGGCTACACCTTC. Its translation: CASRRGQASNYGYTF.

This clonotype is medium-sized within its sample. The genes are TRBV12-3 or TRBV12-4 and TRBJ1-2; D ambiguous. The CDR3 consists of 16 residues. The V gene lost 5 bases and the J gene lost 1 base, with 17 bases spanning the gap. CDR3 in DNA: TGTGCCAGCAGTCCTTACCCCAACCAATATAACTATGGCTACACCTTC. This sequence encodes CASSPYPNQYNYGYTF.

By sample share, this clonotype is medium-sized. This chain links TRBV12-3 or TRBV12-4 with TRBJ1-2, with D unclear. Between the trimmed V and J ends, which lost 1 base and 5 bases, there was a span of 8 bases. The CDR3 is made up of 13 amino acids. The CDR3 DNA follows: TGTGCCAGCAGTTTAGGTGGGTCTTATGGCTACACCTTC. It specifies CASSLGGSYGYTF.

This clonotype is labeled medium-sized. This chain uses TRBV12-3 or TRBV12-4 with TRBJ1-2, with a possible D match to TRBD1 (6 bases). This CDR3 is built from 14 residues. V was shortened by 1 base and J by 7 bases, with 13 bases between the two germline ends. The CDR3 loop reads CASSLGTAVGGYTF. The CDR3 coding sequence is TGTGCCAGCAGTTTAGGGACAGCCGTAGGTGGCTACACCTTC.

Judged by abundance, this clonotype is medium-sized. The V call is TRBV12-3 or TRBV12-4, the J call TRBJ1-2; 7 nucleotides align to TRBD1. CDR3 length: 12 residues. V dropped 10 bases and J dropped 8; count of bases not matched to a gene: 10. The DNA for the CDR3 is TGTGCCACCACCGACAGGGTTCAGGGCTACACCTTC. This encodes CATTDRVQGYTF.

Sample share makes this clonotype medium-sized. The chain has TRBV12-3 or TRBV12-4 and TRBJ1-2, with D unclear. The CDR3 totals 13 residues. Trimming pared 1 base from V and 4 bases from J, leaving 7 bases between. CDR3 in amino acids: CASSLGASYGYTF. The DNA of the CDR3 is TGTGCCAGCAGTTTAGGAGCCAGCTATGGCTACACCTTC.

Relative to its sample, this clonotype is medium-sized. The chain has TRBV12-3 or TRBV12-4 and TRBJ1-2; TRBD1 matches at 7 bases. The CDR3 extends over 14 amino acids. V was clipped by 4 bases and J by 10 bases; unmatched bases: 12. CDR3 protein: CASSSVRDRAIYTF. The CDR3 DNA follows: TGTGCCAGCAGTTCGGTCCGGGACAGAGCAATCTACACCTTC.

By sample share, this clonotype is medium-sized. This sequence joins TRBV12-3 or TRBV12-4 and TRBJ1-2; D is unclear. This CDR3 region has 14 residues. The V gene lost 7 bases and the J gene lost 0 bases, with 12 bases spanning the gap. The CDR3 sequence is CASTRTGPNYGYTF. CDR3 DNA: TGTGCCAGCACCCGAACGGGCCCTAACTATGGCTACACCTTC.

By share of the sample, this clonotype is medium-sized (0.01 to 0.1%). The DNA for the CDR3 is TGTGCCAGCAGTAGACAGGGCAACTATGGCTACACCTTC. It encodes CASSRQGNYGYTF. The rearrangement joins TRBV12-3 or TRBV12-4 to TRBJ1-2; 7 bases fit TRBD1. The CDR3 sequence is 13 residues long. The J segment lost 2 bases and the V segment lost 5 bases, leaving 2 bases of the junction unmatched.

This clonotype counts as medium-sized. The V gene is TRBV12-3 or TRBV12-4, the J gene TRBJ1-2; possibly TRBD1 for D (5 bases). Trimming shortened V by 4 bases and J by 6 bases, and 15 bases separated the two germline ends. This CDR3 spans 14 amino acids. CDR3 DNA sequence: TGTGCCAGCAGTTACCGTCCCAGGGTGAATGGCTACACCTTC. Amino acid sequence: CASSYRPRVNGYTF.

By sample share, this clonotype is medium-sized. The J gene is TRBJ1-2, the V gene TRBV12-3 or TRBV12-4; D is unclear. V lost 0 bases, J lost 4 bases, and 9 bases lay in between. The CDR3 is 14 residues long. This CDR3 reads CASSLALAFYGYTF. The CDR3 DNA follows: TGTGCCAGCAGTTTAGCGCTAGCCTTCTATGGCTACACCTTC.

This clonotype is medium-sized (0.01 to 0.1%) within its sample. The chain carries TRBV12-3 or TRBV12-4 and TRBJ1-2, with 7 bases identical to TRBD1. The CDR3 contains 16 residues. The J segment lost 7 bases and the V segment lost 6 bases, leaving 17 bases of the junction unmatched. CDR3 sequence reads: CASSPDRILVSGGYTF. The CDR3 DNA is TGTGCCAGCAGCCCGGACAGGATATTGGTGTCCGGTGGCTACACCTTC.

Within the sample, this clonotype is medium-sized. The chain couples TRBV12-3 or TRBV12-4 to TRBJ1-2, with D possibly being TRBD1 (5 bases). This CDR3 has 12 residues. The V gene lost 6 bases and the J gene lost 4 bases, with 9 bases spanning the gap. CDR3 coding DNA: TGTGCCAGCAGGGGACTCGGCTATGGCTACACCTTC. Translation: CASRGLGYGYTF.

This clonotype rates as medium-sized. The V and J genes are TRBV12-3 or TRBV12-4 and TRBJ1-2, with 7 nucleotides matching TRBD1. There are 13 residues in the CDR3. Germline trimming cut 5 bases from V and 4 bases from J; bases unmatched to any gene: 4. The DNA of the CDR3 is TGTGCCAGCAGTCCCGGGACAGCCTATGGCTACACCTTC. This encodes CASSPGTAYGYTF.

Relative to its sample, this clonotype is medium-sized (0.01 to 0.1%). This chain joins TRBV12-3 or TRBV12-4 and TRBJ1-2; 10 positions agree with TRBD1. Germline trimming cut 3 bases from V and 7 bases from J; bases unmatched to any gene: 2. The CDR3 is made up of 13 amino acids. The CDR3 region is CASSFGTGVGYTF. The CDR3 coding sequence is TGTGCCAGCAGTTTTGGGACAGGGGTTGGCTACACCTTC.

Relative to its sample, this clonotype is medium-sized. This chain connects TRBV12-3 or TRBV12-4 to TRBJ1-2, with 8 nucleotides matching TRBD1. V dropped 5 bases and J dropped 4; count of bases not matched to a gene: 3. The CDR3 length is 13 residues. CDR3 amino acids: CASSTDRVYGYTF. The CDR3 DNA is TGTGCCAGCAGTACGGACAGGGTCTATGGCTACACCTTC.

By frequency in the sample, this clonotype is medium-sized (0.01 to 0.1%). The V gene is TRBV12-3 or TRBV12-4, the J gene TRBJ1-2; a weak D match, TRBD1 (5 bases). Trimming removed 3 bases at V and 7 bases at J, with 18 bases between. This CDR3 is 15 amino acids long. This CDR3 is CASSLVGGVGSGYTF. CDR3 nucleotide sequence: TGTGCCAGCAGTTTGGTCGGAGGGGTGGGTTCTGGCTACACCTTC.

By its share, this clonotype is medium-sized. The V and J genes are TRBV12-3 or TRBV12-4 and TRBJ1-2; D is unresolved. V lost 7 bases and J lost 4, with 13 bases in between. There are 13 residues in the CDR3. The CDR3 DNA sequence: TGTGCCAGCACCCCATTGCCCGTCTATGGCTACACCTTC. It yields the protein CASTPLPVYGYTF.

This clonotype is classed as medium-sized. The DNA of the CDR3 is TGTGCCAGCAGTACTTCTCTAAGGGATGGCTACACCTTC. It specifies CASSTSLRDGYTF. The chain links TRBV12-3 or TRBV12-4 to TRBJ1-2; D gene uncertain. V was cut by 5 bases and J by 6 bases, with 13 bases left in between. This CDR3 region has 13 residues.

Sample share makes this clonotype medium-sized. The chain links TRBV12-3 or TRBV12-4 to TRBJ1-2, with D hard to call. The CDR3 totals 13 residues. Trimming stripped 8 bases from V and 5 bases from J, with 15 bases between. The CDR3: CASGGGGEYGYTF. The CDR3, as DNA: TGTGCCAGCGGAGGCGGAGGAGAGTATGGCTACACCTTC.

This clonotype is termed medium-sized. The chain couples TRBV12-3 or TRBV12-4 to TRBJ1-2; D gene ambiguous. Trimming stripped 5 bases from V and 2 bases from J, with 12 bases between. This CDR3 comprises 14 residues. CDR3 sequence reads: CASSTRGENYGYTF. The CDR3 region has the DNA TGTGCCAGCAGTACCCGTGGTGAAAACTATGGCTACACCTTC.

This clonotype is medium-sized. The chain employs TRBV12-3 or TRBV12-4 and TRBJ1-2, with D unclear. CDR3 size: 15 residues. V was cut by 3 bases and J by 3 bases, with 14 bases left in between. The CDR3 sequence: CASSFGPPEDYGYTF. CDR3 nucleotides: TGTGCCAGCAGTTTTGGTCCACCCGAGGACTATGGCTACACCTTC.

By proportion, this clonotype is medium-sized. CDR3: CASGDRNYGYTF. CDR3 DNA: TGTGCTAGTGGTGACAGGAACTATGGCTACACCTTC. The rearrangement joins TRBV12-5 to TRBJ1-2; perhaps TRBD1 as D (6 bases). The germline CDR1 and CDR2 sequences are LGHNT and FRNRAP. The V gene lost 5 bases and the J gene lost 2 bases, with 6 bases spanning the gap. The CDR3 totals 12 residues.

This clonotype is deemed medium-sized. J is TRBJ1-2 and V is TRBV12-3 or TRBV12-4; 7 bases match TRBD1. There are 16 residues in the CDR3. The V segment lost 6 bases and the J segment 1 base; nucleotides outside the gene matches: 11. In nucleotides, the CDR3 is TGTGCCAGCAGCCGAGGAGGGACAGAACGTAACTATGGCTACACCTTC. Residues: CASSRGGTERNYGYTF.

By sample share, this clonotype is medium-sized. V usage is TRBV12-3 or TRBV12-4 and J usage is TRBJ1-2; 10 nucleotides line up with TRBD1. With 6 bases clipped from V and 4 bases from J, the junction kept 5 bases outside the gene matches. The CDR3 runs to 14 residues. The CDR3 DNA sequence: TGTGCCAGCAGGGGACAGGGGATAGGCTATGGCTACACCTTC. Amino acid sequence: CASRGQGIGYGYTF.

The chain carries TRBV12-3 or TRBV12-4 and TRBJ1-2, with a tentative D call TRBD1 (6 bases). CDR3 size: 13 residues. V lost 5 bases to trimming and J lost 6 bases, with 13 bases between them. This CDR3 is CASSQDQGHGYTF. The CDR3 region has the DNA TGTGCCAGCAGTCAAGATCAGGGGCATGGCTACACCTTC.

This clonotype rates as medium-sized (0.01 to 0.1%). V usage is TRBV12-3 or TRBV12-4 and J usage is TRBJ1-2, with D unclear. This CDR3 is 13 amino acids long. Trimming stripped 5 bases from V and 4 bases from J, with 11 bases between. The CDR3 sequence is CASSLDGSYGYTF. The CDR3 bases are TGTGCCAGCAGTCTGGACGGTAGCTATGGCTACACCTTC.

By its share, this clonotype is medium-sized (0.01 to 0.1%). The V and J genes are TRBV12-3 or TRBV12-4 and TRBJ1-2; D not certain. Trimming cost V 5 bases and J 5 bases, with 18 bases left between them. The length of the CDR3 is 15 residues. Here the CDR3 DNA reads TGTGCCAGCAGTCCTCTTATATCTACAATTTATGGCTACACCTTC. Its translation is CASSPLISTIYGYTF.

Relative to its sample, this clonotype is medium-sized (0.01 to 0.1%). Written as DNA, the CDR3 is TGTGCCAGCACCTCCAGGGGTGGCTACACCTTC. It encodes CASTSRGGYTF. The V gene is TRBV12-3 or TRBV12-4, the J gene TRBJ1-2; D is possibly TRBD1 (6 bases). This CDR3 is built from 11 residues. The germline V and J ends were trimmed by 7 bases and 7 bases, with 10 bases remaining between them.

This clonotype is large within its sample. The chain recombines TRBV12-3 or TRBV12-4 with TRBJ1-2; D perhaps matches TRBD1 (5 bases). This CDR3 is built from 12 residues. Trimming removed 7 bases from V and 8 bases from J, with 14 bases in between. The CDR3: CASTLRGDGYTF. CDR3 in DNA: TGTGCCAGCACCCTCCGCGGGGACGGCTACACCTTC.